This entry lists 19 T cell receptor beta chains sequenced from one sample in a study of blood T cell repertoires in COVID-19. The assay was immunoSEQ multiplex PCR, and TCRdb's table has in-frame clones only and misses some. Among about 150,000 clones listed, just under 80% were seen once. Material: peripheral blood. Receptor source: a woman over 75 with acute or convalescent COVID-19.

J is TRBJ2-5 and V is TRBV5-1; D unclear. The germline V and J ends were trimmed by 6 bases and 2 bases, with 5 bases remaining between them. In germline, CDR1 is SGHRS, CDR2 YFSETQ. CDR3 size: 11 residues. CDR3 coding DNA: TGCGCCAGCACCGTACAAGAGACCCAGTACTTC. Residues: CASTVQETQYF.

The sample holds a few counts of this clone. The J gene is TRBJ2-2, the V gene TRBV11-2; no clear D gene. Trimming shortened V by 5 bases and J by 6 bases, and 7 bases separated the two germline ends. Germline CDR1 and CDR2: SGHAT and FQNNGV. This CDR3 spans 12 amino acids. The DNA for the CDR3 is TGTGCCAGCAGCACGCAGGCCGGGGAGCTGTTTTTT. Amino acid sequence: CASSTQAGELFF.

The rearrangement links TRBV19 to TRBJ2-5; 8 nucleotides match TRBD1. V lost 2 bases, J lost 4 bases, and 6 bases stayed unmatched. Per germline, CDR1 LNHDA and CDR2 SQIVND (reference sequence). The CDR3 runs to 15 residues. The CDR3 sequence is CASSISQGAAETQYF. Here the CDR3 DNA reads TGTGCCAGTAGTATAAGTCAGGGGGCCGCAGAGACCCAGTACTTC. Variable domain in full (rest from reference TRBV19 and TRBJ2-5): DGGITQSPKYLFRKEGQNVTLSCEQNLNHDAMYWYRQDPGQGLRLIYYSQIVNDFQKGDIAEGYSVSREKKESFPLTVTSAQKNPTAFYLCASSISQGAAETQYFGPGTRLLVL.

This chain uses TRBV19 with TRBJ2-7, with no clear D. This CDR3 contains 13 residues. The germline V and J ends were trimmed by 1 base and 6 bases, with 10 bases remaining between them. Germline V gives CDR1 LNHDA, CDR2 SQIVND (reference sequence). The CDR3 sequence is CASSIVIGGEQYF. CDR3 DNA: TGTGCCAGTAGTATAGTTATTGGCGGCGAGCAGTACTTC. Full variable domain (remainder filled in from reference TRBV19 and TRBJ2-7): DGGITQSPKYLFRKEGQNVTLSCEQNLNHDAMYWYRQDPGQGLRLIYYSQIVNDFQKGDIAEGYSVSREKKESFPLTVTSAQKNPTAFYLCASSIVIGGEQYFGPGTRLTVT.

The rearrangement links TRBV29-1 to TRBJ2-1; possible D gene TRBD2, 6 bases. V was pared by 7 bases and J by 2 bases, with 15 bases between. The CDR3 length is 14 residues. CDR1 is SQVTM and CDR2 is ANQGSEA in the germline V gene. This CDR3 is CSGRLSGAYNEQFF. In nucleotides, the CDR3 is TGCAGCGGAAGACTGTCGGGAGCCTACAATGAGCAGTTCTTC.

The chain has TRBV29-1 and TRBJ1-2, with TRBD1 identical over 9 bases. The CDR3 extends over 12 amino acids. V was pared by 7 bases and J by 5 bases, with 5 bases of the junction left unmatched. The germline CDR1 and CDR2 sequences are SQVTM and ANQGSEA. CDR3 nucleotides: TGCAGCGCCATGGGACAGGGTTATGGCTACACCTTC. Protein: CSAMGQGYGYTF.

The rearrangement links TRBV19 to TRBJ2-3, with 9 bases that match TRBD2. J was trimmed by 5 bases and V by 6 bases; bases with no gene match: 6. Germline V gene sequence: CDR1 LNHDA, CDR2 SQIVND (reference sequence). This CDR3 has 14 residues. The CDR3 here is CASSQGSGRDTQYF. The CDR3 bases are TGTGCCAGTAGCCAGGGTAGCGGGAGAGATACGCAGTATTTT.

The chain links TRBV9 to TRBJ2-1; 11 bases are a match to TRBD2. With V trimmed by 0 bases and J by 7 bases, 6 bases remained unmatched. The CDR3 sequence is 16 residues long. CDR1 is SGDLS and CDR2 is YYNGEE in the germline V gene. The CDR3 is CASSVGGSSGRNEQFF. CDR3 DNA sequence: TGTGCCAGCAGCGTAGGGGGTTCTAGCGGGAGGAATGAGCAGTTCTTC.

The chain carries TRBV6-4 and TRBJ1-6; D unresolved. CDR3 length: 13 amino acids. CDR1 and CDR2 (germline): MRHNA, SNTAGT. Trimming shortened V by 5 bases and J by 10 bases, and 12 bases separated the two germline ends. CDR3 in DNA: TGTGCCAGCAGTTATTTGCTGGGCTCACCCCTCCACTTT. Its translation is CASSYLLGSPLHF.

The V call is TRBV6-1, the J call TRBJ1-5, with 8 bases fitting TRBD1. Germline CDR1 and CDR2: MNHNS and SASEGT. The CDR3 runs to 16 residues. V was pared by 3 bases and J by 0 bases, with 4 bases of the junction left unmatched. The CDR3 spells CASSDTGGTSNQPQHF. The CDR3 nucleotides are TGTGCCAGCAGTGACACAGGGGGTACTAGCAATCAGCCCCAGCATTTT.

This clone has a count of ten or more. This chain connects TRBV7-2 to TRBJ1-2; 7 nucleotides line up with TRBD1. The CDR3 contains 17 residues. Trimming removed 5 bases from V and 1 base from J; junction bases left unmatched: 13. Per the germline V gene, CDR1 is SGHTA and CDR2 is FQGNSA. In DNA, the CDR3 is TGTGCCAGCAGCCCCCGGACAGGCGTCCTCATTAACTATGGCTACACCTTC. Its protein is CASSPRTGVLINYGYTF.

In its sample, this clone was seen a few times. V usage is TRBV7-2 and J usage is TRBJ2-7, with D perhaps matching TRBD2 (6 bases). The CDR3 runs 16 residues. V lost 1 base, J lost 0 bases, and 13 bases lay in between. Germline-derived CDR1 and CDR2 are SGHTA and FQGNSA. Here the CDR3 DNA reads TGTGCCAGCAGCTTAGTCGCGGGGTTTAGCTCCTACGAGCAGTACTTC. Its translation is CASSLVAGFSSYEQYF. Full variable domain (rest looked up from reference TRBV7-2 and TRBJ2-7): GAGVSQSPSNKVTEKGKDVELRCDPISGHTALYWYRQSLGQGLEFLIYFQGNSAPDKSGLPSDRFSAERTGGSVSTLTIQRTQQEDSAVYLCASSLVAGFSSYEQYFGPGTRLTVT.

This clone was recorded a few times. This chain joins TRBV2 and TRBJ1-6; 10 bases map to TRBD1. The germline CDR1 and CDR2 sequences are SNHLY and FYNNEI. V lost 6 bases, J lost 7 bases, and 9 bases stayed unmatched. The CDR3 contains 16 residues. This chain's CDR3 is CASRRDRGFENSPLHF. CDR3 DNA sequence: TGTGCCAGCAGGCGGGACAGGGGATTTGAAAATTCACCCCTCCACTTT.

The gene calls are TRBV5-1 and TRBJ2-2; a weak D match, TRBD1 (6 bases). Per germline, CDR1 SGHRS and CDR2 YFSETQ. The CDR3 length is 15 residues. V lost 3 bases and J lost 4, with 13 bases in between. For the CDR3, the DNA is TGCGCCAGCAGCTCCTCAGGGGTCGGCACCGGGGAGCTGTTTTTT. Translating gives CASSSSGVGTGELFF. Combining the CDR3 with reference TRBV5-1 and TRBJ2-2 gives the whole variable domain KAGVTQTPRYLIKTRGQQVTLSCSPISGHRSVSWYQQTPGQGLQFLFEYFSETQRNKGNFPGRFSGRQFSNSRSEMNVSTLELGDSALYLCASSSSGVGTGELFFGEGSRLTVL.

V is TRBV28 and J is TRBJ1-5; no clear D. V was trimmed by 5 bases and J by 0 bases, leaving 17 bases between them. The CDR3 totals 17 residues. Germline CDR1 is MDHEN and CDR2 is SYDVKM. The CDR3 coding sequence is TGTGCCAGCAGTCCGGCGGTCATGGCCATTAGCAATCAGCCCCAGCATTTT. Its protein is CASSPAVMAISNQPQHF.

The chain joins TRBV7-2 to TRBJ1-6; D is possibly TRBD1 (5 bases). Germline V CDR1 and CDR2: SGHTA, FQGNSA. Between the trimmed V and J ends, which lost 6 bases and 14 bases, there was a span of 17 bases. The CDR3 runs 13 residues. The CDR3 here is CASRPVGGSTLHF. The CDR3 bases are TGTGCCAGCAGGCCTGTTGGGGGGTCGACCCTCCACTTT.

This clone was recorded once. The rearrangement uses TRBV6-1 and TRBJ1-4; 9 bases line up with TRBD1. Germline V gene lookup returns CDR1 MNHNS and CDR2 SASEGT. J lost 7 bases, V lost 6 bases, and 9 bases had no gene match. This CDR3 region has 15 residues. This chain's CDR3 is CASSYPGQGSEKLFF. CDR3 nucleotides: TGTGCCAGCAGCTATCCGGGACAGGGTAGTGAAAAACTGTTTTTT.

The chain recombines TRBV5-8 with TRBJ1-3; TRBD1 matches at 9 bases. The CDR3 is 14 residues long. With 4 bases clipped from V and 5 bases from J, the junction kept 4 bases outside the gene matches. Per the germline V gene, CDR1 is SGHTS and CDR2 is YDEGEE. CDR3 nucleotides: TGTGCCAGCAGCCTTGGGACAGGGAGAAACACCATATATTTT. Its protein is CASSLGTGRNTIYF.

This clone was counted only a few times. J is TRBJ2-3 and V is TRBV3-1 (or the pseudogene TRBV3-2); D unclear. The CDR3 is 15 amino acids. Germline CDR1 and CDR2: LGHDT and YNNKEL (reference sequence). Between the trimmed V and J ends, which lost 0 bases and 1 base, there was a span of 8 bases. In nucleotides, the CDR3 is TGTGCCAGCAGCCAAGATATCACAGGCACAGATACGCAGTATTTT. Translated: CASSQDITGTDTQYF.